A selection of T cell receptor beta chains follows, all from one sample in a study of cytomegalovirus exposure and HLA in healthy donors. Generated by immunoSEQ multiplex PCR, the TCRdb table keeps only in-frame clones and is missing some. This sample has fewer than 200,000 clones, with 82% found just once. Sequenced sample: PBMCs. Receptor source: a girl aged 5-17 years in good health and CMV-seropositive. Each CDR3 is given with its conserved first and last residue. A D gene is named only where the DNA matches it firmly. Clone size is stated in some rows and not others, as once, few, many or a class when expanded.

D	size	J	V	DNA	CDR3
.	.	TRBJ2-7	TRBV4-3	TGCGCCAGCAGCCAAGATCGCCCGGACTCTATGTCCCACGAGCAGTACTTC	CASSQDRPDSMSHEQYF
TRBD1	.	TRBJ1-4	TRBV9	TGTGCCAGCAGCCCTAGGGGGCGAGGTAATGAAAAACTGTTTTTT	CASSPRGRGNEKLFF
TRBD1	once	TRBJ2-7	TRBV2	TGTGCCAGAGCTCGCGACAGGGTGCAGAGCGAGCAGTACTTC	CARARDRVQSEQYF
TRBD2	.	TRBJ2-5	TRBV6-1	TGTGCCAGATCTACGGGGGGGCCGGGGGAGACCCAGTACTTC	CARSTGGPGETQYF
TRBD2	.	TRBJ2-1	TRBV4-3	TGCGCCAGCAGCCAAGATAGCGGGGGGTCCTACAATGAGCAGTTCTTC	CASSQDSGGSYNEQFF
.	.	TRBJ2-5	TRBV7-2	TGTGCCAGCAGCTTATTTTCGGCGGGGCTGGAGACCCAGTACTTC	CASSLFSAGLETQYF
TRBD1	once	TRBJ2-1	TRBV6-5	TGTGCCAGCAGCCGGGACAGTCTCAATGAGCAGTTCTTC	CASSRDSLNEQFF
.	once	TRBJ2-4	TRBV11-2	TGTGCCAGCACCCTGAAGGACACGAAAAACATTCAGTACTTC	CASTLKDTKNIQYF
.	.	TRBJ2-1	TRBV5-4	TGTGCCAGCAGCTTATTCCAGGACAGCTCCAACGAGCAGTTCTTC	CASSLFQDSSNEQFF
.	.	TRBJ2-1	TRBV4-1	TGCGCCAGCAGCCAAGGGGCAGCCCATGAGCAGTTCTTC	CASSQGAAHEQFF
TRBD1	once	TRBJ1-5	TRBV28	TGTGCCACACTTACAGGGGGAAACAATCAGCCCCAGCATTTT	CATLTGGNNQPQHF
.	.	TRBJ1-1	TRBV5-1	TGCGCCAGCAGCTTGTTTGACATGAACACTGAAGCTTTCTTT	CASSLFDMNTEAFF
TRBD2	.	TRBJ2-4	TRBV6-7	TGTGCCAGCAGTCTAGCGGGGGGCATTCAGTACTTC	CASSLAGGIQYF
TRBD2	.	TRBJ2-1	TRBV18	TGTGCCAGCTCACCCCGAGGACTAGCGGGAGCGTGGGATGAGCAGTTCTTC	CASSPRGLAGAWDEQFF
TRBD1	.	TRBJ1-2	TRBV29-1	TGCAGCGTTGAGGGGACAGGCCGTATGGGCTACACCTTC	CSVEGTGRMGYTF
TRBD2	.	TRBJ2-3	TRBV9	TGTGCCAGCAGCGCTGCGATACCGGGACTAGGAACAGATACGCAGTATTTT	CASSAAIPGLGTDTQYF
.	.	TRBJ2-2	TRBV19	TGTGCCAGCTACAGGGGGGGTTTGGCCGGGGAGCTGTTTTTT	CASYRGGLAGELFF
TRBD1	.	TRBJ2-5	TRBV25-1	TGTGCCAGCAGTGCAAATTACAGGGGGAACGAGACCCAGTACTTC	CASSANYRGNETQYF
.	.	TRBJ2-3	TRBV29-1	TGCAGGTGCTCCGGGACTCGGCCCTCAGATACGCAGTATTTT	CRCSGTRPSDTQYF
.	.	TRBJ2-7	TRBV7-9	TGTGCCAGCAGCGACGGAACTACCTACGAGCAGTACTTC	CASSDGTTYEQYF
TRBD1	.	TRBJ1-5	TRBV28	TGTGCCAGCAGTTCAAAGAACAGGGGACGCAATCAGCCCCAGCATTTT	CASSSKNRGRNQPQHF
.	once	TRBJ1-2	TRBV2	TGTGCCAGCAGTGAGAAAGGGGCTTACTATGGCTACACCTTC	CASSEKGAYYGYTF
.	.	TRBJ2-7	TRBV18	TGTGCCAGCTCACCGCAACAGGGGGGGAGCTCCTACGAGCAGTACTTC	CASSPQQGGSSYEQYF
TRBD1	.	TRBJ1-2	TRBV6-1	TGTGCCAGCAAACCAGGGACAGGGAACTATGGCTACACCTTC	CASKPGTGNYGYTF
TRBD2	few	TRBJ2-7	TRBV5-1	TGCGCCAGCAGCTTGGACGTAGCGGGGGGCCACGAGCAGTACTTC	CASSLDVAGGHEQYF
TRBD2	.	TRBJ2-7	TRBV28	TGTGCCAGCAGTTCACCCGCGACTAGCACTCTTCCCGAGCAGTACTTC	CASSSPATSTLPEQYF
.	.	TRBJ1-1	TRBV7-3	TGTGCCAGCAGCGCCGAGATGAACACTGAAGCTTTCTTT	CASSAEMNTEAFF
.	.	TRBJ2-1	TRBV15	TGTGCCACCAGCAGACCTAAGGAGGAGCAGTTCTTC	CATSRPKEEQFF
TRBD1	.	TRBJ2-3	TRBV6-5	TGTGCCAGCAGGACAGGGGTTAGCACAGATACGCAGTATTTT	CASRTGVSTDTQYF
.	.	TRBJ2-3	TRBV9	TGTGCCAGCAACCGACCGGGACACCTCACAGATACGCAGTATTTT	CASNRPGHLTDTQYF
TRBD2	.	TRBJ2-1	TRBV5-6	TGTGCCAGCAGCTTTCAAGCGCTACTAGCGGGTCAACACAATGAGCAGTTCTTC	CASSFQALLAGQHNEQFF
.	.	TRBJ1-5	TRBV7-2	TGTGCCAGCAGCTTAAGTTCGGGGTATAGCAATCAGCCCCAGCATTTT	CASSLSSGYSNQPQHF
.	few	TRBJ2-7	TRBV18	TGTGCCAGCTCAGCTCAGACAGGGAGGAACGAGCAGTACTTC	CASSAQTGRNEQYF
TRBD1	.	TRBJ2-1	TRBV28	TGTGCCACCTGGACAGGGGCGAGTGAGCAGTTCTTC	CATWTGASEQFF
TRBD1	.	TRBJ1-1	TRBV5-1	TGCGCCAGCAGCTTGGCAGACAGGGTCACTGAAGCTTTCTTT	CASSLADRVTEAFF
.	.	TRBJ2-7	TRBV10-3	TGTGCCATCAGCCGAACTAGTATTTCCTACGAGCAGTACTTC	CAISRTSISYEQYF
.	.	TRBJ1-3	TRBV11-2	TGTGCCAGCAGCTTCCGCAGGGATGGAAACACCATATATTTT	CASSFRRDGNTIYF
TRBD1	few	TRBJ2-7	TRBV5-4	TGTGCCAGCAGCCCAAACTTCGGGACAGGCCTCTACGAGCAGTACTTC	CASSPNFGTGLYEQYF
TRBD2	.	TRBJ2-3	TRBV9	TGTGCCAGCAGCCCCGGGACTAGCGGGAGAGGGGATACGCAGTATTTT	CASSPGTSGRGDTQYF
.	.	TRBJ2-3	TRBV29-1	TGCAGCGTTGAAGATACAGGTAGCACAGATACGCAGTATTTT	CSVEDTGSTDTQYF
.	.	TRBJ2-2	TRBV19	TGTGCCAGTAGTATTCTGGAGGGTAGGCGGGAGCTGTTTTTT	CASSILEGRRELFF
TRBD1	.	TRBJ1-1	TRBV27	TGTGCCAGCAGACGAAACCGGGACAGCAGATCAATGAACACTGAAGCTTTCTTT	CASRRNRDSRSMNTEAFF
TRBD1	.	TRBJ2-3	TRBV2	TGTGCCAGCAGAGTAACAGGGGGAAACACAGATACGCAGTATTTT	CASRVTGGNTDTQYF
TRBD2	once	TRBJ2-1	TRBV7-7	TGTGCTAGCAGCTCAGATCTAACCCCTCTAGCGGGAGGGCAATATGAGCAGTTCTTC	CASSSDLTPLAGGQYEQFF
TRBD1	.	TRBJ2-7	TRBV2	TGTGCCAGCAGGACCGGGACAGGGGATGAGCAGTACTTC	CASRTGTGDEQYF
.	.	TRBJ2-7	TRBV4-3	TGCGCCAGCAGCCAAGATCGCACCACACTAGCTTACGAGCAGTACTTC	CASSQDRTTLAYEQYF
.	.	TRBJ2-7	TRBV4-3	TGCGTCAGCAGCCAAAATGAGGGTGGAGCCTACGAGCAGTACTTC	CVSSQNEGGAYEQYF